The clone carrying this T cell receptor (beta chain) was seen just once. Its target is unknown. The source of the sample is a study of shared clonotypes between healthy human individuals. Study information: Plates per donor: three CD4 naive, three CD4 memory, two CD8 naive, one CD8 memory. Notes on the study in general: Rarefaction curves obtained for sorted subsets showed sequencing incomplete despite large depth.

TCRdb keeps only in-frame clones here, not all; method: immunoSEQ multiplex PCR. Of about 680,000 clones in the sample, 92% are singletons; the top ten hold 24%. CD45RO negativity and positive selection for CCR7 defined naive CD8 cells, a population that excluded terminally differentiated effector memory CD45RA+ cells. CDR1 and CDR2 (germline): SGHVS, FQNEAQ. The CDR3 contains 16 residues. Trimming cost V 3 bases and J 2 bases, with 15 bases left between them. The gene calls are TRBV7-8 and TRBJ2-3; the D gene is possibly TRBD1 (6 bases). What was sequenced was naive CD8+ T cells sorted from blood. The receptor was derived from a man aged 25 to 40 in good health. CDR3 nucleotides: TGTGCCAGCAGCTTGTTCGGGACAAAAAACACAGATACGCAGTATTTT. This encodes CASSLFGTKNTDTQYF.